What follows are 7 T cell receptor beta chains derived from one specimen sequenced in a study of blood T cell repertoires in COVID-19 (TCRdb year 2020). Library generation was performed with the immunoSEQ multiplex PCR assay. The clones in this table, taken by TCRdb from immuneACCESS, are in-frame only. Not every clone is retained; where verified, under half of the shortfall comes from an unresolved V gene, and the cause of the rest is unknown. Within this sample are about 40,000 clones, with 87% of them counted one time only. Jointly, the top ten make up around 10% of the sample. Sequenced: peripheral blood. The receptors were gathered from a woman older than 75 with active COVID-19.

The rearrangement uses TRBV9 and TRBJ2-3, with D perhaps TRBD2 (7 bases). V gave up 4 bases and J gave up 2 bases, with 14 bases separating them. Germline CDR1 and CDR2: SGDLS and YYNGEE. The length of the CDR3 is 15 residues. DNA of the CDR3: TGTGCCAGCAGCTCAGCCGGGGGGCACACAGATACGCAGTATTTT. Its translation: CASSSAGGHTDTQYF.

This rearrangement joins TRBV5-1 to TRBJ1-2; TRBD1 is a possible D gene (6 bases). The V end lost 4 bases, the J end lost 4 bases, and 17 bases lay between the germline ends. CDR1 is SGHRS, CDR2 YFSETQ, per germline. The CDR3 totals 15 residues. CDR3 nucleotide sequence: TGCGCCAGCAGCGTGCTCGGGGGGCAGAGCTATGGCTACACCTTC. It encodes CASSVLGGQSYGYTF.

The V and J genes are TRBV7-6 and TRBJ2-1, with a possible D match to TRBD2 (5 bases). The CDR3 length is 16 residues. The V end was cut by 1 base, the J end by 0 bases, with 10 bases between. Germline CDR1 is SGHVS and CDR2 is FNYEAQ. The CDR3 region has the DNA TGTGCCAGCAGCTTAGTTGGTGGGAGCTCCTACAATGAGCAGTTCTTC. This gives the protein CASSLVGGSSYNEQFF.

The count of this clone is one. The chain joins TRBV6-6 to TRBJ2-5; 7 nucleotides line up with TRBD2. The V gene's germline CDR1 is MNHNY and CDR2 SVGAGI (reference sequence). V trimming: 9 bases; J trimming: 2 bases; junction bases outside the gene matches: 6. This CDR3 has 13 residues. The chain's CDR3 is CASHRTRQETQYF. In DNA form, the CDR3 reads TGTGCCAGTCATAGGACTAGACAAGAGACCCAGTACTTC.

This clone showed up just a few times. The V gene is TRBV3-1 (or the pseudogene TRBV3-2), the J gene TRBJ1-5; no reliable D call. CDR1 and CDR2 from the germline V gene are LGHDT and YNNKEL (reference sequence). V lost 7 bases to trimming and J lost 2 bases, with 12 bases between them. This CDR3 is built from 14 residues. CDR3 protein: CASTIRERNQPQHF. The CDR3 DNA follows: TGTGCCAGCACCATCCGGGAACGCAATCAGCCCCAGCATTTT.

The chain carries TRBV25-1 and TRBJ2-7; TRBD2 matches 10 bases. Germline values: CDR1 MGHDK, CDR2 SYGVNS. The CDR3 consists of 16 residues. V was pared by 4 bases and J by 2 bases, with 8 bases of the junction left unmatched. CDR3 in amino acids: CASSGSGGGHPYEQYF. CDR3 DNA sequence: TGTGCCAGCAGTGGGAGCGGGGGGGGCCATCCCTACGAGCAGTACTTC.

V and J are TRBV25-1 and TRBJ1-3; 9 nucleotides align to TRBD1. The germline V gene encodes CDR1 MGHDK and CDR2 SYGVNS. CDR3 length equals 14 residues. Trimming cost V 5 bases and J 6 bases; bases outside gene matches: 5. CDR3 loop: CASSLQGAKNTIYF. The CDR3 nucleotides read TGTGCCAGCAGTTTACAGGGGGCTAAAAACACCATATATTTT.